The 28 T cell receptor beta chains given below trace back to one sample, sequenced in a study of shared clonotypes between healthy human individuals. TCRdb's table, derived via immunoSEQ multiplex PCR, lists solely in-frame clones and lacks some. The sample includes over a million clones, around 78% of them seen just once. What was sequenced was memory CD4+ T cells from PBMCs. Subset specified: CD45RA-negative fraction. The origin of the receptors is a man aged 18 to 29 in good health. Some clones in this sample may be carry-over from other donors' samples.

There are a few counts of this clone. This chain connects TRBV5-1 to TRBJ2-2, with TRBD2 matching 13 bases. Looked up from germline, CDR1 is SGHRS and CDR2 is YFSETQ. The length of the CDR3 is 16 residues. V dropped 4 bases and J dropped 6; count of bases not matched to a gene: 6. CDR3 in DNA: TGCGCCAGCAGCCCACTAGCGGGAGGGCGTGCCGGGGAGCTGTTTTTT. Its translation is CASSPLAGGRAGELFF.

V is TRBV5-6 and J is TRBJ1-6; no firm D call. Germline lookup yields CDR1 SGHDT and CDR2 YYEEEE. The CDR3 contains 14 residues. Trimming took off 1 base at V and 5 bases at J, with 7 bases between the two ends. The CDR3, as DNA: TGTGCCAGCAGCTTGTCCCCGGATAATTCACCCCTCCACTTT. Its translation is CASSLSPDNSPLHF.

The chain joins TRBV5-6 to TRBJ2-1; 7 bases agree with TRBD2. CDR3 length: 13 amino acids. CDR1 and CDR2 (germline): SGHDT, YYEEEE. Trimming cost V 3 bases and J 8 bases; bases outside gene matches: 5. CDR3 sequence: CASSSVSGYEQFF. For the CDR3, the DNA is TGTGCCAGCAGCTCGGTTAGCGGGTATGAGCAGTTCTTC. Combining the CDR3 with reference TRBV5-6 and TRBJ2-1 gives the whole variable domain DAGVTQSPTHLIKTRGQQVTLRCSPKSGHDTVSWYQQALGQGPQFIFQYYEEEERQRGNFPDRFSGHQFPNYSSELNVNALLLGDSALYLCASSSVSGYEQFFGPGTRLTVL.

Note on this clone: A read error may produce the germline difference seen at one junction end. CDR3 in amino acids: CASSFRDRGFF. CDR3 nucleotide sequence: TGTGCCAGCAGCTTCCGGGACAGGGGGTTCTTC. The chain employs TRBV11-3 and TRBJ1-2; TRBD1 agrees at 11 bases. CDR1 is SGHNT, CDR2 YENEEA, per germline. The CDR3 spans 11 residues.

The V gene is TRBV18, the J gene TRBJ2-3; 7 bases are a match to TRBD1. V was clipped by 4 bases and J by 1 base; unmatched bases: 5. CDR1 and CDR2 (germline): KGHSH, LQKENI. The CDR3 consists of 15 residues. CDR3: CASSLGTARTDTQYF. The CDR3 bases are TGTGCCAGCTCACTCGGGACAGCACGCACAGATACGCAGTATTTT.

This clone was found a few times. The chain carries TRBV30 and TRBJ1-1; D is perhaps TRBD1 (5 bases). The CDR3 has 13 residues. Germline V gives CDR1 GTSNPN, CDR2 SVGIG (reference sequence). Trimming cost V 2 bases and J 4 bases, with 11 bases left between them. CDR3 loop: CAWSNTGGTEAFF. The CDR3 DNA reads TGTGCCTGGAGTAATACGGGGGGCACTGAAGCTTTCTTT.

This chain uses TRBV18 with TRBJ1-1, with 10 bases lining up with TRBD1. V lost 8 bases and J lost 7; bases outside the gene matches: 10. The CDR3 length is 14 residues. CDR1 is KGHSH and CDR2 is LQKENI in the germline V gene. DNA for the CDR3: TGTGCCAGCGGGATGGGACAGGGGCGGCTTGAAGCTTTCTTT. Its translation is CASGMGQGRLEAFF. Full variable domain (rest looked up from reference TRBV18 and TRBJ1-1): NAGVMQNPRHLVRRRGQEARLRCSPMKGHSHVYWYRQLPEEGLKFMVYLQKENIIDESGMPKERFSAEFPKEGPSILRIQQVVRGDSAAYFCASGMGQGRLEAFFGQGTRLTVV.

The chain is built from TRBV5-1 and TRBJ2-7; D unresolved. V dropped 7 bases and J dropped 6 bases, with 17 bases sitting between them. Germline CDR1 is SGHRS and CDR2 is YFSETQ. This CDR3 has 13 amino acids. CDR3 residues: CASGHGRAFEQYF. CDR3 sequence (DNA): TGCGCCAGCGGCCATGGCCGGGCCTTCGAGCAGTACTTC.

To note about this clone: One junction end disagrees with the germline gene, perhaps due to a read error. The chain combines TRBV5-1 with TRBJ1-1; no clear D. Germline V gene sequence: CDR1 SGHRS, CDR2 YFSETQ. CDR3 length: 14 amino acids. The CDR3 DNA is TGCGCCAGCCGCTTCGGCAGTTTGAACACTGAAGCTTTCTTT. This encodes CASRFGSLNTEAFF.

About this clone: Other DNA sequences within the sample encode an identical CDR3. The chain employs TRBV15 and TRBJ2-7; D call uncertain. The CDR3 totals 14 residues. The germline V and J ends were trimmed by 1 base and 2 bases, with 9 bases remaining between them. Germline loops: CDR1 LNHNV, CDR2 YYDKDF (reference sequence). CDR3 sequence (DNA): TGTGCCACCAGCAGAGGGGATTCGACCTACGAGCAGTACTTC. Translating gives CATSRGDSTYEQYF. Full variable domain (rest looked up from reference TRBV15 and TRBJ2-7): DAMVIQNPRYQVTQFGKPVTLSCSQTLNHNVMYWYQQKSSQAPKLLFHYYDKDFNNEADTPDNFQSRRPNTSFCFLDIRSPGLGDTAMYLCATSRGDSTYEQYFGPGTRLTVT.

This chain links TRBV5-4 with TRBJ1-1, with no clear D. This CDR3 is 15 amino acids long. Trimming left V 5 bases short and J 0 bases short, with 14 bases between. Germline assignment: CDR1 SGHNT and CDR2 YYREEE (reference sequence). Here the CDR3 DNA reads TGTGCCAGCAGTCCTGGACGGCAGATGAACACTGAAGCTTTCTTT. Amino acids: CASSPGRQMNTEAFF.

The chain is built from TRBV6-5 and TRBJ1-4; 7 nucleotides match TRBD1. Trimming at V came to 5 bases and at J to 6 bases, leaving 3 bases not matched to a gene. Per the germline V gene, CDR1 is MNHEY and CDR2 is SVGAGI. CDR3 length equals 13 residues. DNA of the CDR3: TGTGCCAGCAGTGGGACAGTCTATGAAAAACTGTTTTTT. It is translated as CASSGTVYEKLFF.

This chain uses TRBV7-2 with TRBJ2-7; the match to TRBD2 covers 7 bases. Looked up from germline, CDR1 is SGHTA and CDR2 is FQGNSA. Trimming at V came to 3 bases and at J to 4 bases, leaving 9 bases not matched to a gene. This CDR3 has 15 amino acids. CDR3 residues: CASSFGSSGSYEQYF. DNA for the CDR3: TGTGCCAGCAGCTTTGGGTCTAGCGGAAGTTACGAGCAGTACTTC.

J is TRBJ2-2 and V is TRBV28; 10 nucleotides line up with TRBD2. The CDR3 is 14 amino acids. CDR1 is MDHEN, CDR2 SYDVKM, per germline. The CDR3 here is CAWGAGGRTGELFF. The CDR3 nucleotides are TGTGCTTGGGGAGCGGGAGGGAGGACCGGGGAGCTGTTTTTT.

The V gene is TRBV5-1, the J gene TRBJ2-1, with a tentative D call TRBD2 (6 bases). Trimming removed 0 bases from V and 4 bases from J, with 14 bases in between. This CDR3 is 16 amino acids long. Per germline, CDR1 SGHRS and CDR2 YFSETQ. The CDR3 spells CASSLAGGSKYNEQFF. The CDR3 nucleotides are TGCGCCAGCAGCTTGGCCGGAGGGAGTAAATACAATGAGCAGTTCTTC.

In this sample, this clone turned up a few times. This rearrangement joins TRBV6-5 to TRBJ1-2; 7 bases agree with TRBD1. CDR3 length: 14 residues. Per germline, CDR1 MNHEY and CDR2 SVGAGI. V shed 2 bases and J 7 bases; nucleotides not matched to a gene: 7. The CDR3 bases are TGTGCCAGCAGTTACCAACAGGGGCGGCGTGGCTACACCTTC. Translated, it gives CASSYQQGRRGYTF.

This clone has only a few counts. J is TRBJ2-2 and V is TRBV6-1, with a tentative D call TRBD2 (5 bases). Trimming left V 6 bases short and J 4 bases short, with 15 bases between. The CDR3 loop spans 15 amino acids. The germline V gene encodes CDR1 MNHNS and CDR2 SASEGT. CDR3 residues: CASSRGAFSTGELFF. CDR3 nucleotides: TGTGCCAGCAGCCGGGGTGCCTTCTCCACCGGGGAGCTGTTTTTT.

This sequence joins TRBV6-5 and TRBJ2-3; 7 bases map to TRBD1. The CDR3 loop spans 15 amino acids. The germline V gene has CDR1 MNHEY and CDR2 SVGAGI. V gave up 2 bases and J gave up 2 bases; unmatched junction bases: 4. The CDR3 reads CASSYRQGPTDTQYF. In nucleotides, the CDR3 is TGTGCCAGCAGTTACCGACAGGGCCCCACAGATACGCAGTATTTT.

The rearrangement joins TRBV6-5 to TRBJ1-6; the D is unclear. Trimming took off 2 bases at V and 0 bases at J, with 8 bases between the two ends. The CDR3 totals 16 residues. CDR1 and CDR2 (germline): MNHEY, SVGAGI. The CDR3 sequence: CASSYGGVSYNSPLHF. CDR3 coding DNA: TGTGCCAGCAGTTACGGCGGGGTCTCCTATAATTCACCCCTCCACTTT.

This clone showed up many times. The chain couples TRBV4-1 to TRBJ1-2; D unclear. Deletions cut 3 bases from V and 4 bases from J, with 12 bases between. The germline CDR1 and CDR2 sequences are MGHRA and YSYEKL. The CDR3 runs to 14 residues. This CDR3 is CASSHEGKRYGYTF. The CDR3 DNA follows: TGCGCCAGCAGCCACGAGGGTAAGCGCTATGGCTACACCTTC.

The chain uses TRBV7-9 and TRBJ1-2; a weak D match, TRBD1 (5 bases). CDR3 length: 15 amino acids. V gave up 4 bases and J gave up 7 bases, with 19 bases separating them. Germline V gives CDR1 SEHNR, CDR2 FQNEAQ (reference sequence). The CDR3: CASSSPEVGESGYTF. The CDR3, as DNA: TGTGCCAGCAGCTCGCCCGAGGTAGGGGAGAGTGGCTACACCTTC.

A single count supports this clone. V gene TRBV7-2 combines with J gene TRBJ1-2, with no clear D. V was shortened by 0 bases and J by 0 bases, with 8 bases between the two germline ends. The CDR3 has 15 residues. Germline V gene data show CDR1 as SGHTA and CDR2 as FQGNSA. CDR3 DNA: TGTGCCAGCAGCTTAGCGCGGATTACTAACTATGGCTACACCTTC. Protein: CASSLARITNYGYTF.

This clone was seen once. The chain combines TRBV7-9 with TRBJ2-2; the match to TRBD2 covers 13 bases. V lost 6 bases and J lost 7; bases outside the gene matches: 5. Germline V gene data show CDR1 as SEHNR and CDR2 as FQNEAQ (reference sequence). The length of the CDR3 is 15 residues. CDR3 sequence reads: CASRGLAGANGELFF. The CDR3 nucleotides read TGTGCCAGCAGAGGACTAGCGGGAGCCAACGGGGAGCTGTTTTTT.

The rearrangement links TRBV7-2 to TRBJ1-4; possible D gene TRBD1, 6 bases. CDR1 SGHTA and CDR2 FQGNSA come from the germline V gene. Trimming cost V 2 bases and J 8 bases, with 18 bases left between them. The CDR3 covers 16 residues. CDR3 protein: CASSLNQGGEGEKLFF. DNA for the CDR3: TGTGCCAGCAGCTTAAACCAAGGGGGAGAGGGGGAAAAACTGTTTTTT.

The chain carries TRBV6-1 and TRBJ2-7, with D perhaps given as TRBD1 or TRBD2 (5 bases each). The germline V gene has CDR1 MNHNS and CDR2 SASEGT. V dropped 5 bases and J dropped 6 bases, with 20 bases sitting between them. This CDR3 is built from 15 residues. The DNA of the CDR3 is TGTGCCAGCAGTATTAGAGGTGGGGGTACCTCCGAGCAGTACTTC. Protein product: CASSIRGGGTSEQYF.

The chain couples TRBV18 to TRBJ2-1, with a tentative D call TRBD1 (6 bases). This CDR3 contains 13 residues. V lost 3 bases, J lost 10 bases, and 13 bases lay in between. CDR1 KGHSH and CDR2 LQKENI come from the germline V gene. In DNA, the CDR3 is TGTGCCAGCTCACCTGGGGACACCAGGGAGCAGTTCTTC. This translates into CASSPGDTREQFF.

The chain's CDR3 is CASSADPGTPTEAFF. In DNA form, the CDR3 reads TGTGCCAGCAGCGCCGACCCCGGGACACCGACCGAAGCTTTCTTT. The genes are TRBV9 and TRBJ1-1, with D perhaps matching TRBD1 (6 bases). V was clipped by 3 bases and J by 8 bases, with 20 bases between them. Germline CDR1 SGDLS, CDR2 YYNGEE. CDR3 length: 15 residues.

The V gene is TRBV2, the J gene TRBJ2-5, with D possibly TRBD1 on 5 matching bases. CDR1 is SNHLY, CDR2 FYNNEI, per germline. The CDR3 runs to 15 residues. V lost 6 bases and J 5 bases, leaving 19 bases between the germline ends. The CDR3 DNA is TGTGCCAGCAGGTTCAGTAGGGGATTGGGGGAGACCCAGTACTTC. This encodes CASRFSRGLGETQYF.